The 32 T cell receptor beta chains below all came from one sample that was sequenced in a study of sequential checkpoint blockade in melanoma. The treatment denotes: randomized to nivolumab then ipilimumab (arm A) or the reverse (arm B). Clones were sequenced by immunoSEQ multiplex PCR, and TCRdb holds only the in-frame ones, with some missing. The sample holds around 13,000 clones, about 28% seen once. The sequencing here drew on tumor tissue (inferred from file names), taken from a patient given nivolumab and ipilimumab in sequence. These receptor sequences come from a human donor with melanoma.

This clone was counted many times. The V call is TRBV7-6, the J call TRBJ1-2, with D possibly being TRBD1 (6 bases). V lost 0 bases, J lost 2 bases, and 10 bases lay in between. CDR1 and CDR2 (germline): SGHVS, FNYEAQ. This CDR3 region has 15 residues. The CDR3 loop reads CASSLADRPNYGYTF. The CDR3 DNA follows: TGTGCCAGCAGCTTAGCCGACAGGCCGAACTATGGCTACACCTTC.

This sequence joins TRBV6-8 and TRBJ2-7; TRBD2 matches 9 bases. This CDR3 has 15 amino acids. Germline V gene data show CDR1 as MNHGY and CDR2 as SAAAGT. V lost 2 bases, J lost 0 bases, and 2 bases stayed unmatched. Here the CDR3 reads CASSYLSGSSYEQYF. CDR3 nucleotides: TGTGCCAGCAGTTACCTTAGCGGGAGCTCCTACGAGCAGTACTTC.

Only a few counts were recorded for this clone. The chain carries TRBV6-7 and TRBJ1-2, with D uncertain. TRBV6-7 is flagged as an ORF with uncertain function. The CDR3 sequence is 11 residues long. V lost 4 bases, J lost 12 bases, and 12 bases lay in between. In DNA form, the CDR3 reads TGTGCCAGCAGTTCCTCCTTCGAGAACACCTTC. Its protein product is CASSSSFENTF.

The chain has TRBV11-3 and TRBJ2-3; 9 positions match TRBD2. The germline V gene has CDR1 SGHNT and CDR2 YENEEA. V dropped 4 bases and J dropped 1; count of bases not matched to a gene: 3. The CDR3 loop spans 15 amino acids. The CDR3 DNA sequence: TGTGCCAGCAGCTCGACTAGCGGACGCACAGATACGCAGTATTTT. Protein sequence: CASSSTSGRTDTQYF.

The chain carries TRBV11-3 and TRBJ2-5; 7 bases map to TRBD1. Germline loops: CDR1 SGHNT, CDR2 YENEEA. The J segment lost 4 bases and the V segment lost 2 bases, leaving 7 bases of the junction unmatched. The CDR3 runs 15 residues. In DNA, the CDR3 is TGTGCCAGCAGCTTAAGAGGGGGCGTTGGAGAGACCCAGTACTTC. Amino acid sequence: CASSLRGGVGETQYF.

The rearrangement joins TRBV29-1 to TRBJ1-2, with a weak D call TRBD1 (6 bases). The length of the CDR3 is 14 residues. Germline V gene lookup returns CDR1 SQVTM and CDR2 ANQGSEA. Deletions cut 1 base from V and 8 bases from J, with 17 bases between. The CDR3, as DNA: TGCAGCGTTGAAGGTCATAGGACAGCGGGAGGCTACACCTTC. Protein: CSVEGHRTAGGYTF.

CDR3 DNA sequence: TGTGCCAGCAGGACTCTAAGTCTTGGCTACACCTTC. This sequence encodes CASRTLSLGYTF. J is TRBJ1-2 and V is TRBV28; D remains unclear. The CDR3 sequence is 12 residues long. Germline CDR1 reads MDHEN; CDR2 reads SYDVKM. Trimming stripped 6 bases from V and 7 bases from J, with 12 bases between.

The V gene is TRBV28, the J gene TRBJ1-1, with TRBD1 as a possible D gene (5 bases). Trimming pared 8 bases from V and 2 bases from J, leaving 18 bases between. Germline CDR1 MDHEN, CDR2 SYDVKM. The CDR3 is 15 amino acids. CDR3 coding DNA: TGTGCCAGCGGCGCAAGGGGCAAAGGAAACACTGAAGCTTTCTTT. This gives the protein CASGARGKGNTEAFF.

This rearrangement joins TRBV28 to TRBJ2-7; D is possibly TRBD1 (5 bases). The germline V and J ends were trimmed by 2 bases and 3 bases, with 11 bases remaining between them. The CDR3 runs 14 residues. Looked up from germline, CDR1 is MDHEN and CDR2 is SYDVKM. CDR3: CASSLGALLYEQYF. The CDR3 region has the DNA TGTGCCAGCAGTTTAGGGGCCCTCCTCTACGAGCAGTACTTC.

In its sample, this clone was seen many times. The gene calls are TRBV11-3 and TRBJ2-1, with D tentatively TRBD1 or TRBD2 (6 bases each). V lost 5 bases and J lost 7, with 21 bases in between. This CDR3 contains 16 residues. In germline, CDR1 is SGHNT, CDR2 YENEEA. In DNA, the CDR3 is TGTGCCAGCAGCCGCTATGGAGGGGGAATAGGGAATGAGCAGTTCTTC. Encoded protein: CASSRYGGGIGNEQFF. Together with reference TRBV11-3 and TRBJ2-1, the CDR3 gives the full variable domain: EAGVVQSPRYKIIEKKQPVAFWCNPISGHNTLYWYLQNLGQGPELLIRYENEEAVDDSQLPKDRFSAERLKGVDSTLKIQPAELGDSAVYLCASSRYGGGIGNEQFFGPGTRLTVL.

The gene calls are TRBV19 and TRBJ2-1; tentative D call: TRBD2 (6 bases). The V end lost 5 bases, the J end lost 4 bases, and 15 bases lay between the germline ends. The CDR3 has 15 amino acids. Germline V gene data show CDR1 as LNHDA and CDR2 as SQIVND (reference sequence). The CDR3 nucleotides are TGTGCCAGTAGTTTGAGAAGCGGGCCTTACAATGAGCAGTTCTTC. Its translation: CASSLRSGPYNEQFF.

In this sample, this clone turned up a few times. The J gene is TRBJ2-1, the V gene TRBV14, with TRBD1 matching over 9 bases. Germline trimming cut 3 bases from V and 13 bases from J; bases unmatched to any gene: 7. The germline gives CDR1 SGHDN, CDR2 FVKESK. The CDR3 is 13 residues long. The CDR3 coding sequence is TGTGCCAGCAGCCATGGGACAGGGTTGAAACAGTTCTTC. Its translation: CASSHGTGLKQFF.

In nucleotides, the CDR3 is TGTGCCATCCTAGCGGGAGGTATGCATGAGCAGTTCTTC. Translated: CAILAGGMHEQFF. The chain uses TRBV6-8 and TRBJ2-1; 11 bases line up with TRBD2. The CDR3 extends over 13 amino acids. From germline, CDR1 is MNHGY and CDR2 SAAAGT. V shed 10 bases and J 8 bases; nucleotides not matched to a gene: 7.

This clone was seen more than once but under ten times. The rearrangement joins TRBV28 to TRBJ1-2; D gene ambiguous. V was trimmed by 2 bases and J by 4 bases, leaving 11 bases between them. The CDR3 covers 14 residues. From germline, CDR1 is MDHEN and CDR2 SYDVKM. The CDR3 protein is CASSLIVNSYGYTF. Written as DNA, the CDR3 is TGTGCCAGCAGTTTAATTGTTAATTCCTATGGCTACACCTTC.

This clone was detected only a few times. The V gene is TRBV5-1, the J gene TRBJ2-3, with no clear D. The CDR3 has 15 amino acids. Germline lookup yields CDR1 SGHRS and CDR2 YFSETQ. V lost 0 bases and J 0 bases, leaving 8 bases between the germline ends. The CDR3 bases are TGCGCCAGCAGCTTGGCGGTCACAAGCACAGATACGCAGTATTTT. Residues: CASSLAVTSTDTQYF.

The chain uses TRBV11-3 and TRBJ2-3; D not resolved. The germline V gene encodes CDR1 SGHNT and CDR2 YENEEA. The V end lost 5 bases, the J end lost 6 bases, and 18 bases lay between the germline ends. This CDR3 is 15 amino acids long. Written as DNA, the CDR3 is TGTGCCAGCAGCCCCAGGCCGGGCCTCGGGGATACGCAGTATTTT. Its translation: CASSPRPGLGDTQYF.

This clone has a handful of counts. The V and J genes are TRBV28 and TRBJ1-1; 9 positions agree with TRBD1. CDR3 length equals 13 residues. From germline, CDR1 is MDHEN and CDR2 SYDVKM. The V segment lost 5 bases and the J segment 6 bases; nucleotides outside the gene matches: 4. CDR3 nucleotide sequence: TGTGCCAGCAGTCGCAACAGGGGGCCTGAAGCTTTCTTT. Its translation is CASSRNRGPEAFF. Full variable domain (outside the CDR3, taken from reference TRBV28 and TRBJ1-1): DVKVTQSSRYLVKRTGEKVFLECVQDMDHENMFWYRQDPGLGLRLIYFSYDVKMKEKGDIPEGYSVSREKKERFSLILESASTNQTSMYLCASSRNRGPEAFFGQGTRLTVV.

In DNA form, the CDR3 reads TGTGCCAGCAGCTCTCCGGGACAGGGGGAAGGGGAGACCCAGTACTTC. Its translation is CASSSPGQGEGETQYF. The J gene is TRBJ2-5, the V gene TRBV28; 11 bases match TRBD1. The CDR3 runs 16 residues. The V and J ends lost 6 bases and 5 bases, in that order; junction bases with no gene match: 11. The germline V gene has CDR1 MDHEN and CDR2 SYDVKM.

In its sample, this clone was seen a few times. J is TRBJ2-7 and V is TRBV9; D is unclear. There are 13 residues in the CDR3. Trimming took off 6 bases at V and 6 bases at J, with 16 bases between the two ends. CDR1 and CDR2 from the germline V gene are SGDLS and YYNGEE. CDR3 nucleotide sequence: TGTGCCAGCAACGGACCCTTCTCTGCCGAGCAGTACTTC. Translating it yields CASNGPFSAEQYF.

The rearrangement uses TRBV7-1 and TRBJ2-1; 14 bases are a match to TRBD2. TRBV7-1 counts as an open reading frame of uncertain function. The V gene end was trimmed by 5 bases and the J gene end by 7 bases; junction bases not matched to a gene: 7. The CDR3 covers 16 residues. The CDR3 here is CASSLRLAGGVNEQFF. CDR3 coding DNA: TGTGCCAGCAGCCTACGACTAGCGGGAGGGGTGAATGAGCAGTTCTTC.

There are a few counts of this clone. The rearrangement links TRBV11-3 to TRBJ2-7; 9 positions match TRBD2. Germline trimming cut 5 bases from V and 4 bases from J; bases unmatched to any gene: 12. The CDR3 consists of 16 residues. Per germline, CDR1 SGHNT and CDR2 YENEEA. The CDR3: CASSPRAGGPIYEQYF. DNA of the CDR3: TGTGCCAGCAGCCCACGGGCGGGAGGGCCAATTTACGAGCAGTACTTC. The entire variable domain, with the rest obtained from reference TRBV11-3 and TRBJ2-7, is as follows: EAGVVQSPRYKIIEKKQPVAFWCNPISGHNTLYWYLQNLGQGPELLIRYENEEAVDDSQLPKDRFSAERLKGVDSTLKIQPAELGDSAVYLCASSPRAGGPIYEQYFGPGTRLTVT.

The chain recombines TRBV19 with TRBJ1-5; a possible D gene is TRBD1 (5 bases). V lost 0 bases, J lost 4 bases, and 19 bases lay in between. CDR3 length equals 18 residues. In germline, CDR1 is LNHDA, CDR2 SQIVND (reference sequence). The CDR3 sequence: CASSIDLPAQGRNQPQHF. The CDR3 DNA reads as TGTGCCAGTAGTATAGATCTTCCCGCGCAGGGTAGGAATCAGCCCCAGCATTTT.

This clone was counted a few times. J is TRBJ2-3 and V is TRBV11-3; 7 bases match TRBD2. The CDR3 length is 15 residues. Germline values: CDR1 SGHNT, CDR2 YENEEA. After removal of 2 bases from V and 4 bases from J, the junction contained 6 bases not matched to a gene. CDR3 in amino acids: CASSLLSGVPDTQYF. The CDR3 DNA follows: TGTGCCAGCAGCTTATTGAGCGGGGTGCCAGATACGCAGTATTTT.

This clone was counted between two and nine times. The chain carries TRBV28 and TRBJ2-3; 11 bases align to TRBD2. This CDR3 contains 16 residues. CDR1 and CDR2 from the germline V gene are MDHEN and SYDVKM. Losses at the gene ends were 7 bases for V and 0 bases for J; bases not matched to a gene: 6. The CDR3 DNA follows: TGTGCCAGCATAACTAGCGGGAGCCTAAGCACAGATACGCAGTATTTT. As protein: CASITSGSLSTDTQYF.

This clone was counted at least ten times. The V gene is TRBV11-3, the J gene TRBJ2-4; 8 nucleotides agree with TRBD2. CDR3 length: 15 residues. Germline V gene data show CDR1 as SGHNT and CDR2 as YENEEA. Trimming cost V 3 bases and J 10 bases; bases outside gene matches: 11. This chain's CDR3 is CASSLEGAGAAIQYF. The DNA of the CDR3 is TGTGCCAGCAGCTTGGAGGGAGCGGGAGCGGCAATTCAGTACTTC. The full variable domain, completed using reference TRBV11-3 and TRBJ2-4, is EAGVVQSPRYKIIEKKQPVAFWCNPISGHNTLYWYLQNLGQGPELLIRYENEEAVDDSQLPKDRFSAERLKGVDSTLKIQPAELGDSAVYLCASSLEGAGAAIQYFGAGTRLSVL.

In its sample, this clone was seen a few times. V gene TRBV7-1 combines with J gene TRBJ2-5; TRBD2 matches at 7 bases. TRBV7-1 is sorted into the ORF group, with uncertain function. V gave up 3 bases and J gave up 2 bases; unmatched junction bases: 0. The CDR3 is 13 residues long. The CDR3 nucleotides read TGTGCCAGCAGCTCCGGGGGGCAAGAGACCCAGTACTTC. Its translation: CASSSGGQETQYF.

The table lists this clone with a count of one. CDR3 nucleotide sequence: TGTGCCAGTAGTATACTTGGGACGTACGAGCAGTACTTC. It codes for CASSILGTYEQYF. The rearrangement links TRBV19 to TRBJ2-7, with D possibly called TRBD1 or TRBD2 (5 bases each). Trimming removed 2 bases from V and 4 bases from J, with 9 bases in between. This CDR3 spans 13 amino acids. The germline gives CDR1 LNHDA, CDR2 SQIVND (reference sequence). Full variable domain (outside the CDR3, taken from reference TRBV19 and TRBJ2-7): DGGITQSPKYLFRKEGQNVTLSCEQNLNHDAMYWYRQDPGQGLRLIYYSQIVNDFQKGDIAEGYSVSREKKESFPLTVTSAQKNPTAFYLCASSILGTYEQYFGPGTRLTVT.

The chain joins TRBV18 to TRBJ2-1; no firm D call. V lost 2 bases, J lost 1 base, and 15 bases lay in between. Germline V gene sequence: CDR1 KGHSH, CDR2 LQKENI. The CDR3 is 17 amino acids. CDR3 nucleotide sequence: TGTGCCAGCTCACCAGGAGTGTTCGCGATATCCTACAATGAGCAGTTCTTC. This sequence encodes CASSPGVFAISYNEQFF.

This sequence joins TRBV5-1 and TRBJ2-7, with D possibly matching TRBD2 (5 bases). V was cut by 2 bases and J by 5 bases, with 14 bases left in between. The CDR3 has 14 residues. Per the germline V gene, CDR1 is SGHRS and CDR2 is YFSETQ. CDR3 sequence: CASSFSLVGDEQYF. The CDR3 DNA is TGCGCCAGCAGCTTCTCGCTCGTGGGAGACGAGCAGTACTTC.

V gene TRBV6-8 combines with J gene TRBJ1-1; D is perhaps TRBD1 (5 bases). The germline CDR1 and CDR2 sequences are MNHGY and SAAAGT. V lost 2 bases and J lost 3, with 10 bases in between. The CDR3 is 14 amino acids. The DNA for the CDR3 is TGTGCCAGCAGTTACGGGGGGTTTCACACTGAAGCTTTCTTT. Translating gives CASSYGGFHTEAFF.

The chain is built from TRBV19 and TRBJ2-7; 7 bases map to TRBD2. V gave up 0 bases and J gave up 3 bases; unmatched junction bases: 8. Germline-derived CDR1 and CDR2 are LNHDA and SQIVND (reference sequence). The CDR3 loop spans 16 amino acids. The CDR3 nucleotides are TGTGCCAGTAGTATAGATCTGACTAGCAGCTACTACGAGCAGTACTTC. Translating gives CASSIDLTSSYYEQYF.

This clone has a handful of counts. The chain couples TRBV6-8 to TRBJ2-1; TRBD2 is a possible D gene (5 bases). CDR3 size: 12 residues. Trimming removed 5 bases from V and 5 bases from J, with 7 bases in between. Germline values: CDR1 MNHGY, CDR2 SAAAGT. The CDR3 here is CASSPGNNEQFF. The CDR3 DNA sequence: TGTGCCAGCAGTCCCGGGAACAATGAGCAGTTCTTC.